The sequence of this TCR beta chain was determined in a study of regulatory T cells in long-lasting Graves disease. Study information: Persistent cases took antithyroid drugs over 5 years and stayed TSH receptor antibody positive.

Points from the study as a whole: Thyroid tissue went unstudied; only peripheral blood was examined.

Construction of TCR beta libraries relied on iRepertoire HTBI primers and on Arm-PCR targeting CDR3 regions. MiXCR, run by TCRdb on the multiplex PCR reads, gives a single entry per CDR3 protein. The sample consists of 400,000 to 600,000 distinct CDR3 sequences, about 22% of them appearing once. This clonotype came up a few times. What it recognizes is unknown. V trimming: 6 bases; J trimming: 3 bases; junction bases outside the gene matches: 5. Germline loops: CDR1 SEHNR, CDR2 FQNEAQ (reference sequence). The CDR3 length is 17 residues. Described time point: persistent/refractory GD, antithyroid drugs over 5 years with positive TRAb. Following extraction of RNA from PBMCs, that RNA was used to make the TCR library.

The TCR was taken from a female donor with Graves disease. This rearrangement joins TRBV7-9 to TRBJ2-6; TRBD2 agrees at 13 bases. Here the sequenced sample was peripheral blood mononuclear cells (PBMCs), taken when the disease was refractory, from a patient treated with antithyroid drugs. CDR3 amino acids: CASRTSGGASGANVLTF. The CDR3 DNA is TGTGCCAGCAGAACTAGCGGGGGGGCGAGTGGGGCCAACGTCCTGACTTTC.